A single sample is the source of the 25 T cell receptor beta chains below, sequenced in a study of cytomegalovirus exposure and HLA in healthy donors (dated by TCRdb to the late 2010s). The library was made by the immunoSEQ multiplex PCR assay. For the multiplex PCR, a mixture combining 60 forward primers for TCR Vbeta segments and 13 reverse primers for TCR Jbeta segments was used. TCRdb holds this immuneACCESS table with in-frame rearrangements only. Some clones are missing; in checked studies, unresolved V genes explain under half, and the rest has no known cause. Present in this sample are about 160,000 clones, around 68% of which were seen just once. Approximately 2.8% of the sample lies in the top ten. Sequenced input: PBMCs. Receptor source: a woman in her 40s in good health and CMV-seropositive.

The chain combines TRBV2 with TRBJ2-1; TRBD2 might be the D (6 bases). Germline values: CDR1 SNHLY, CDR2 FYNNEI. The germline V and J ends were trimmed by 2 bases and 0 bases, with 8 bases remaining between them. The CDR3 covers 15 residues. CDR3 coding DNA: TGTGCCAGCAGTGAACGGGGGAACTCCTACAATGAGCAGTTCTTC. Its protein product is CASSERGNSYNEQFF.

The genes are TRBV9 and TRBJ2-3, with D tentatively TRBD2 (7 bases). This CDR3 has 14 residues. The V and J ends lost 4 bases and 4 bases respectively, with 13 bases between them. CDR1 SGDLS and CDR2 YYNGEE come from the germline V gene. The CDR3 here is CASSRGGLPDTQYF. The CDR3 bases are TGTGCCAGCAGCAGGGGGGGCCTCCCAGATACGCAGTATTTT.

This clone was picked up one time. This chain joins TRBV9 and TRBJ2-6; D is uncertain. Per the germline V gene, CDR1 is SGDLS and CDR2 is YYNGEE. CDR3 size: 15 residues. V was trimmed by 4 bases and J by 1 base, leaving 9 bases between them. The CDR3 DNA sequence: TGTGCCAGCAGCCCACGGTTTTCTGGGGCCAACGTCCTGACTTTC. Its translation: CASSPRFSGANVLTF.

This clone was counted only a few times. The chain couples TRBV9 to TRBJ2-1; D perhaps matches TRBD1 (6 bases). V dropped 4 bases and J dropped 8 bases, with 10 bases sitting between them. The germline gives CDR1 SGDLS, CDR2 YYNGEE. CDR3 length equals 12 residues. CDR3 region: CASSLQGYEQFF. In nucleotides, the CDR3 is TGTGCCAGCAGCTTACAGGGCTATGAGCAGTTCTTC.

The gene calls are TRBV19 and TRBJ2-7; 10 bases agree with TRBD1. The CDR3 spans 14 residues. Losses at the gene ends were 6 bases for V and 2 bases for J; bases not matched to a gene: 4. Germline-derived CDR1 and CDR2 are LNHDA and SQIVND (reference sequence). CDR3 sequence (DNA): TGTGCCAGTAGGGCCGGGACAGGGGCCTACGAGCAGTACTTC. Protein: CASRAGTGAYEQYF.

V is TRBV28 and J is TRBJ1-1; no firm D call. The CDR3 has 15 amino acids. CDR1 is MDHEN, CDR2 SYDVKM, per germline. V was cut by 3 bases and J by 1 base, with 12 bases left in between. CDR3: CASSFPGVKNTEAFF. The CDR3 bases are TGTGCCAGCAGTTTCCCCGGGGTCAAGAACACTGAAGCTTTCTTT.

This clone was observed a single time. This chain joins TRBV10-2 and TRBJ2-3, with 8 nucleotides matching TRBD2. Trimming took 3 bases from V and 3 from J; bases not matched to a gene: 8. The CDR3 extends over 16 amino acids. Germline V gives CDR1 WSHSY, CDR2 SAAADI. The CDR3, as DNA: TGCGCCAGCAGTGAACAGAGCGGGGGTGGGACAGATACGCAGTATTTT. It yields the protein CASSEQSGGGTDTQYF.

Only a few counts were recorded for this clone. This chain links TRBV5-4 with TRBJ2-7; 7 positions match TRBD2. The ends lost 4 bases at V and 2 bases at J; junction bases unmatched: 6. The CDR3 runs 14 residues. Looked up from germline, CDR1 is SGHNT and CDR2 is YYREEE (reference sequence). The CDR3 sequence is CASSPWGGPYEQYF. The CDR3 DNA is TGTGCCAGCAGCCCCTGGGGAGGGCCCTACGAGCAGTACTTC.

This chain uses TRBV28 with TRBJ2-2, with 9 nucleotides matching TRBD2. The CDR3 sequence is 15 residues long. In germline, CDR1 is MDHEN, CDR2 SYDVKM. V was pared by 7 bases and J by 3 bases, with 6 bases of the junction left unmatched. DNA of the CDR3: TGTGCCAGCACTAGCGGGACTCTGTACACCGGGGAGCTGTTTTTT. Protein product: CASTSGTLYTGELFF.

In its sample, this clone was seen a few times. The rearrangement links TRBV6-6 to TRBJ2-5; possibly TRBD2 for D (7 bases). The germline CDR1 and CDR2 sequences are MNHNY and SVGAGI (reference sequence). This CDR3 is built from 16 residues. V was pared by 0 bases and J by 4 bases, with 15 bases between. The CDR3 loop reads CASSYSGRGGGETQYF. CDR3 coding DNA: TGTGCCAGCAGTTACTCGGGAAGGGGGGGCGGAGAGACCCAGTACTTC.

This clone was seen a few times. This chain joins TRBV4-3 and TRBJ2-3; TRBD2 aligns across 10 bases. Germline loops: CDR1 LGHNA, CDR2 YSLEER. V was clipped by 0 bases and J by 2 bases; unmatched bases: 8. This CDR3 spans 18 amino acids. The chain's CDR3 is CASSQDLQRGGSTDTQYF. CDR3 bases: TGCGCCAGCAGCCAAGATCTCCAGCGGGGGGGATCCACAGATACGCAGTATTTT.

This clone was counted a few times. V gene TRBV5-6 combines with J gene TRBJ1-6, with 9 bases fitting TRBD1. V was pared by 0 bases and J by 4 bases, with 8 bases of the junction left unmatched. This CDR3 comprises 18 residues. Germline loops: CDR1 SGHDT, CDR2 YYEEEE. The chain's CDR3 is CASSLGQGDPFYNSPLHF. The CDR3 DNA is TGTGCCAGCAGCTTGGGACAGGGGGACCCCTTTTATAATTCACCCCTCCACTTT.

The chain links TRBV5-4 to TRBJ2-7; 9 positions match TRBD1. V lost 0 bases to trimming and J lost 4 bases; unmatched junction nucleotides: 8. Germline CDR1 reads SGHNT; CDR2 reads YYREEE (reference sequence). The CDR3 is 16 residues long. The CDR3 here is CASSLGGDRAIYEQYF. The CDR3, as DNA: TGTGCCAGCAGCTTGGGCGGGGACAGGGCAATTTACGAGCAGTACTTC. The whole variable domain, remainder taken from reference TRBV5-4 and TRBJ2-7, is ETGVTQSPTHLIKTRGQQVTLRCSSQSGHNTVSWYQQALGQGPQFIFQYYREEENGRGNFPPRFSGLQFPNYSSELNVNALELDDSALYLCASSLGGDRAIYEQYFGPGTRLTVT.

This rearrangement joins TRBV9 to TRBJ2-1; 7 nucleotides align to TRBD2. CDR3 length equals 16 residues. V gave up 0 bases and J gave up 8 bases; unmatched junction bases: 11. Germline V gene lookup returns CDR1 SGDLS and CDR2 YYNGEE. CDR3 coding DNA: TGTGCCAGCAGCGTAGGAGGACTAGACGGATCCTATGAGCAGTTCTTC. Protein: CASSVGGLDGSYEQFF.

The rearrangement uses TRBV2 and TRBJ2-3; 9 bases map to TRBD2. CDR3 length equals 19 residues. Germline CDR1 is SNHLY and CDR2 is FYNNEI. Trimming cost V 2 bases and J 2 bases; bases outside gene matches: 14. DNA for the CDR3: TGTGCCAGCAGTGAACAGGGACTAGCTTTTATTGGTGTCACAGATACGCAGTATTTT. This sequence encodes CASSEQGLAFIGVTDTQYF.

This clone has only a few counts. The chain joins TRBV7-9 to TRBJ1-1; D unresolved. The CDR3 covers 12 residues. CDR1 is SEHNR, CDR2 FQNEAQ, per germline (reference sequence). The germline V and J ends were trimmed by 6 bases and 0 bases, with 5 bases remaining between them. CDR3: CASRGMNTEAFF. The CDR3 DNA reads TGTGCCAGCAGGGGCATGAACACTGAAGCTTTCTTT.

The chain employs TRBV19 and TRBJ2-6, with 9 bases identical to TRBD1. Germline lookup yields CDR1 LNHDA and CDR2 SQIVND (reference sequence). The CDR3 length is 17 residues. V lost 3 bases and J lost 3; bases outside the gene matches: 6. In DNA, the CDR3 is TGTGCCAGTAGTATCTTACAGGGGGCGCGTGGGGCCAACGTCCTGACTTTC. This encodes CASSILQGARGANVLTF.

This clone was counted a few times. V and J are TRBV7-8 and TRBJ1-5; 12 nucleotides match TRBD1. The germline CDR1 and CDR2 sequences are SGHVS and FQNEAQ. This CDR3 is 19 amino acids long. The V and J ends lost 0 bases and 1 base, in that order; junction bases with no gene match: 7. The CDR3 loop is CASSLAGQGAMRSNQPQHF. In DNA form, the CDR3 reads TGTGCCAGCAGCTTAGCGGGACAGGGGGCTATGAGGAGCAATCAGCCCCAGCATTTT.

The V and J genes are TRBV4-3 and TRBJ2-2; possible D gene TRBD1, 6 bases. The length of the CDR3 is 17 residues. Trimming shortened V by 5 bases and J by 5 bases, and 21 bases separated the two germline ends. CDR1 and CDR2 (germline): LGHNA, YSLEER. The CDR3 region has the DNA TGCGCCAGCAGCGCAAGCGTGGGGGCCGGAAGGACCGGGGAGCTGTTTTTT. It translates to CASSASVGAGRTGELFF.

This clone came up a few times. The chain carries TRBV6-6 and TRBJ1-4; D call uncertain. The germline CDR1 and CDR2 sequences are MNHNY and SVGAGI (reference sequence). Trimming stripped 6 bases from V and 5 bases from J, with 13 bases between. The CDR3 loop spans 14 amino acids. This CDR3 reads CASSRTEINEKLFF. CDR3 bases: TGTGCCAGCAGCCGTACAGAGATAAATGAAAAACTGTTTTTT.

The chain is built from TRBV4-3 and TRBJ2-3; tentative D call: TRBD2 (6 bases). Germline-derived CDR1 and CDR2 are LGHNA and YSLEER. There are 16 residues in the CDR3. V lost 1 base and J lost 0, with 11 bases in between. CDR3 protein: CASSQAGGVSTDTQYF. In DNA, the CDR3 is TGCGCCAGCAGCCAAGCCGGCGGGGTTAGCACAGATACGCAGTATTTT.

The chain uses TRBV6-6 and TRBJ2-3, with 7 bases lining up with TRBD1. V dropped 5 bases and J dropped 3; count of bases not matched to a gene: 11. The CDR3 is 16 amino acids. CDR1 is MNHNY and CDR2 is SVGAGI in the germline V gene (reference sequence). CDR3 amino acids: CASSPSTGFVTDTQYF. The CDR3 coding sequence is TGTGCCAGCAGTCCCTCGACAGGGTTCGTTACAGATACGCAGTATTTT.

This clone has a single count. The V and J genes are TRBV4-2 and TRBJ2-3, with 10 positions matching TRBD1. CDR1 is LGHNA and CDR2 is YNFKEQ in the germline V gene. This CDR3 is 17 amino acids long. V shed 0 bases, J shed 3 bases, and the junction held 6 bases outside the gene matches. CDR3 protein: CASSQDGPGQGTDTQYF. The CDR3 coding sequence is TGTGCCAGCAGCCAAGATGGTCCGGGACAGGGGACAGATACGCAGTATTTT.

This rearrangement joins TRBV10-3 to TRBJ2-2; 12 bases fit TRBD1. Per germline, CDR1 ENHRY and CDR2 SYGVKD. The CDR3 is made up of 16 amino acids. V trimming: 6 bases; J trimming: 4 bases; junction bases outside the gene matches: 6. CDR3 bases: TGTGCCATCAGGCTACCGGGACAGGGGGCCACCGGGGAGCTGTTTTTT. Amino acids: CAIRLPGQGATGELFF.

The V gene is TRBV28, the J gene TRBJ2-3, with 7 nucleotides matching TRBD1. CDR3 length: 15 residues. Trimming at V came to 5 bases and at J to 3 bases, leaving 8 bases not matched to a gene. Germline-derived CDR1 and CDR2 are MDHEN and SYDVKM. The CDR3 protein is CASSPGQLGTDTQYF. DNA of the CDR3: TGTGCCAGCAGTCCGGGACAGCTTGGAACAGATACGCAGTATTTT.